This TCR beta chain was recorded in a study of identical twins. Study conclusions and caveats: Memory repertoires lacked the insertion deficit that abundant cord blood beta clonotypes showed. In zero-insertion analyses, partial confounding could arise from invariant MAIT and iNKT cells. Conclusions were based on cross-sectional statistical analysis, without following the same donors.

The germline V gene has CDR1 SGHNT and CDR2 YENEEA. The CDR3 contains 13 residues. Trimming pared 0 bases from V and 2 bases from J, leaving 5 bases between. With respect to this clonotype: Its target is not known.

TCRdb processed the 5' RACE reads anew with MiXCR; each CDR3 protein has one entry. The repertoire has more than 400,000 distinct CDR3 sequences, roughly 15% of them found once; the top ten carry roughly 0.46%. This sample also belongs to another study, concerning yellow fever vaccine responses in identical twins. That paper notes: Reportedly, the response of twins' T cells to the vaccine seemed partly convergent, partly personalized.

This sequence originates from a woman between 18 and 30 years old in good health. Sample: CD4+ T cells sorted from blood. The chain is built from TRBV11-3 and TRBJ2-7; D gene unclear. The CDR3 protein is CASSLEGTYEQYF. The CDR3 DNA follows: TGTGCCAGCAGCTTAGAGGGGACCTACGAGCAGTACTTC.